The 28 T cell receptor beta chains below all came from one sample that was sequenced in a study of early T cells in non-severe SARS-CoV-2 infection. TCRdb redid the calling of the 5' RACE reads with MiXCR, one entry per CDR3 protein. The sample consists of roughly 30,000 distinct CDR3 sequences, 6.6% of them appearing once. The sequenced material came from whole blood. The receptor set was obtained from an adult who was a healthcare worker with PCR-confirmed SARS-CoV-2 infection or an uninfected control (not recorded which).

This clonotype was counted at least ten times. J is TRBJ2-7 and V is TRBV7-9; 8 bases are shared with TRBD1. CDR3 length equals 12 residues. Germline CDR1 SEHNR, CDR2 FQNEAQ (reference sequence). V was clipped by 6 bases and J by 6 bases; unmatched bases: 4. In DNA, the CDR3 is TGTGCCAGCAGTGGGACAGGCCTCGAGCAGTACTTC. Residues: CASSGTGLEQYF.

This clonotype has at least ten counts. This chain links TRBV19 with TRBJ2-2; the match to TRBD2 covers 8 bases. V gave up 11 bases and J gave up 7 bases; unmatched junction bases: 15. The length of the CDR3 is 15 residues. Germline CDR1 LNHDA, CDR2 SQIVND (reference sequence). Here the CDR3 reads CAAKLGTSDFGELFF. The DNA of the CDR3 is TGTGCCGCTAAACTCGGGACTAGTGACTTCGGGGAGCTGTTTTTT.

This clonotype was picked up many times. V and J are TRBV3-1 and TRBJ2-3; the D is unclear. V lost 4 bases and J lost 3, with 5 bases in between. Per germline, CDR1 LGHDT and CDR2 YNNKEL (reference sequence). The CDR3 runs 12 residues. This chain's CDR3 is CASSLRTDTQYF. CDR3 DNA: TGTGCCAGCAGCCTCCGAACAGATACGCAGTATTTT.

This clonotype was seen a handful of times. This chain uses TRBV7-2 with TRBJ1-5; D is perhaps TRBD1 (5 bases). Per germline, CDR1 SGHTA and CDR2 FQGNSA. The ends were cut back, 2 bases at V and 1 base at J, with 9 bases in the middle. The CDR3 extends over 15 amino acids. The CDR3 protein is CASSLRGESNQPQHF. The CDR3 DNA reads as TGTGCCAGCAGCTTAAGAGGGGAAAGCAATCAGCCCCAGCATTTT.

In this sample, this clonotype turned up a few times. The V and J genes are TRBV12-3 or TRBV12-4 and TRBJ2-5; D call uncertain. The V end lost 6 bases, the J end lost 5 bases, and 13 bases lay between the germline ends. This CDR3 spans 13 amino acids. The CDR3 nucleotides are TGTGCCAGCAGCCTCCTCAGTGGGGAGACCCAGTACTTC. Encoded protein: CASSLLSGETQYF.

The DNA for the CDR3 is TGCAGTGCTAGTAAGTACCAGCGGAGCCCCGAGCAGTACTTC. Translating gives CSASKYQRSPEQYF. The chain joins TRBV20-1 to TRBJ2-7; D may be TRBD2 (5 bases). The CDR3 has 14 residues. The V end lost 3 bases, the J end lost 6 bases, and 18 bases lay between the germline ends. In germline, CDR1 is DFQATT, CDR2 SNEGSKA (reference sequence).

This clonotype was detected many times. The chain uses TRBV28 and TRBJ2-7; 8 nucleotides line up with TRBD2. Per the germline V gene, CDR1 is MDHEN and CDR2 is SYDVKM. V shed 5 bases, J shed 6 bases, and the junction held 9 bases outside the gene matches. The CDR3 has 14 amino acids. The CDR3 nucleotides are TGTGCCAGCAGTGGGCCGGGGGGGGCGCTCGAGCAGTACTTC. Translating gives CASSGPGGALEQYF. The variable domain in full, completed from reference TRBV28 and TRBJ2-7, reads DVKVTQSSRYLVKRTGEKVFLECVQDMDHENMFWYRQDPGLGLRLIYFSYDVKMKEKGDIPEGYSVSREKKERFSLILESASTNQTSMYLCASSGPGGALEQYFGPGTRLTVT.

Many counts were recorded for this clonotype. This chain links TRBV12-3 or TRBV12-4 with TRBJ2-3; 8 bases line up with TRBD1. The CDR3 runs to 14 residues. V dropped 6 bases and J dropped 2; count of bases not matched to a gene: 4. Here the CDR3 DNA reads TGTGCCAGCAGAGGGACAGGAACCACAGATACGCAGTATTTT. Protein product: CASRGTGTTDTQYF.

This clonotype was seen ten or more times. This chain uses TRBV7-7 with TRBJ2-7, with TRBD2 identical over 13 bases. The CDR3 runs 15 residues. V trimming: 4 bases; J trimming: 7 bases; junction bases outside the gene matches: 7. Germline V gives CDR1 SSHAT, CDR2 FNYEAQ (reference sequence). CDR3 in amino acids: CASSSGLAGVREQYF. CDR3 nucleotide sequence: TGTGCCAGCAGCTCCGGACTAGCGGGAGTCCGTGAGCAGTACTTC. The whole variable domain, filled in from reference TRBV7-7 and TRBJ2-7, reads GAGVSQSPRYKVTKRGQDVTLRCDPISSHATLYWYQQALGQGPEFLTYFNYEAQPDKSGLPSDRFSAERPEGSISTLTIQRTEQRDSAMYRCASSSGLAGVREQYFGPGTRLTVT.

This clonotype was found many times. The J gene is TRBJ1-5, the V gene TRBV3-1; D gene uncertain. CDR3 length: 12 residues. Germline V gene data show CDR1 as LGHDT and CDR2 as YNNKEL (reference sequence). V lost 4 bases, J lost 9 bases, and 10 bases lay in between. This chain's CDR3 is CASSLALGPQHF. The CDR3 DNA sequence: TGTGCCAGCAGCCTTGCCCTGGGGCCCCAGCATTTT.

The sample holds many counts of this clonotype. The chain has TRBV12-3 or TRBV12-4 and TRBJ2-1; the D gene is possibly TRBD2 (6 bases). Trimming removed 6 bases from V and 4 bases from J, with 19 bases in between. The CDR3 runs 16 residues. The CDR3 protein is CASRGKEEGRYNEQFF. CDR3 nucleotides: TGTGCCAGCAGGGGGAAGGAGGAGGGAAGATACAATGAGCAGTTCTTC.

This CDR3 reads CASSGGERYEQYF. As DNA, the CDR3 is TGCGCCAGCAGTGGGGGCGAACGCTACGAGCAGTACTTC. The chain joins TRBV5-1 to TRBJ2-7; a possible D gene is TRBD1 (6 bases). V was cut by 5 bases and J by 3 bases, with 12 bases left in between. The CDR3 is 13 residues long. Germline V lookup: CDR1 SGHRS, CDR2 YFSETQ.

This sequence joins TRBV6-1 and TRBJ2-3, with D tentatively TRBD2 (7 bases). CDR1 MNHNS and CDR2 SASEGT come from the germline V gene. The CDR3 runs to 16 residues. V lost 4 bases and J lost 3, with 17 bases in between. CDR3 sequence (DNA): TGTGCCAGCAGTGCGCTACAGGGCGGGGGAACAGATACGCAGTATTTT. Protein sequence: CASSALQGGGTDTQYF.

This clonotype occurred many times. The V gene is TRBV4-1, the J gene TRBJ1-6; tentatively, D is TRBD1 (6 bases). Trimming took off 0 bases at V and 10 bases at J, with 22 bases between the two ends. This CDR3 is 18 amino acids long. Germline CDR1 reads MGHRA; CDR2 reads YSYEKL. The CDR3 sequence is CASSQEPSRLAGVSPLHF. The CDR3, as DNA: TGCGCCAGCAGCCAAGAGCCTTCTCGGTTGGCAGGGGTATCACCCCTCCACTTT.

The chain uses TRBV20-1 and TRBJ1-6; D is undetermined. This CDR3 has 12 residues. V was clipped by 2 bases and J by 7 bases, with 6 bases between them. Germline CDR1 and CDR2: DFQATT and SNEGSKA (reference sequence). CDR3 in DNA: TGCAGTGCTAGAAAAGTAAATTCACCCCTCCACTTT. Its protein product is CSARKVNSPLHF.

This clonotype appeared many times. The chain is built from TRBV20-1 and TRBJ2-1; TRBD1 agrees at 11 bases. V was pared by 5 bases and J by 6 bases, with 3 bases of the junction left unmatched. The V gene's germline CDR1 is DFQATT and CDR2 SNEGSKA (reference sequence). The CDR3 consists of 13 residues. This CDR3 is CSAPGQGGNEQFF. The CDR3 coding sequence is TGCAGTGCTCCGGGACAGGGGGGCAATGAGCAGTTCTTC.

This clonotype was picked up many times. This chain joins TRBV20-1 and TRBJ1-2, with TRBD1 matching 9 bases. The junction had 9 bases not matched to a gene; V was cut back by 3 bases and J by 4 bases. The CDR3 length is 15 residues. Germline-derived CDR1 and CDR2 are DFQATT and SNEGSKA (reference sequence). CDR3 amino acids: CSASRNRGQSYGYTF. The CDR3 region has the DNA TGCAGTGCTAGCCGAAACAGGGGGCAGAGCTATGGCTACACCTTC.

The sample holds many counts of this clonotype. The chain uses TRBV10-3 and TRBJ2-1; TRBD1 might be the D (6 bases). The CDR3 consists of 16 residues. The germline CDR1 and CDR2 sequences are ENHRY and SYGVKD. Trimming left V 5 bases short and J 0 bases short, with 14 bases between. This CDR3 reads CAISTPADSSYNEQFF. The CDR3 DNA follows: TGTGCCATCAGTACTCCTGCGGACAGCTCCTACAATGAGCAGTTCTTC.

V usage is TRBV6-5 and J usage is TRBJ1-6; D gene unclear. The CDR3 consists of 13 residues. CDR1 MNHEY and CDR2 SVGAGI come from the germline V gene. V was clipped by 6 bases and J by 4 bases, with 7 bases between them. The DNA of the CDR3 is TGTGCCAGCAGGTGGGGTTATAATTCACCCCTCCACTTT. It translates to CASRWGYNSPLHF.

This clonotype is deemed medium-sized. The CDR3 DNA is TGTGCTAGTGGTTTCGACGGGAGGGCCACAGATACGCAGTATTTT. Its protein product is CASGFDGRATDTQYF. The chain recombines TRBV12-5 with TRBJ2-3, with 8 bases that match TRBD2. The CDR3 consists of 15 residues. CDR1 LGHNT and CDR2 FRNRAP come from the germline V gene. The V gene end was trimmed by 3 bases and the J gene end by 2 bases; junction bases not matched to a gene: 4.

This clonotype was observed at least ten times. This chain connects TRBV3-1 to TRBJ1-2, with TRBD1 as a possible D gene (5 bases). Germline V CDR1 and CDR2: LGHDT, YNNKEL (reference sequence). The CDR3 sequence is 11 residues long. Trimming removed 8 bases at V and 7 bases at J, with 11 bases between. As DNA, the CDR3 is TGTGCCAGCCGGGGGTCGAGTGGCTACACCTTC. Protein product: CASRGSSGYTF. The complete variable domain, with remaining parts taken from reference TRBV3-1 and TRBJ1-2, reads DTAVSQTPKYLVTQMGNDKSIKCEQNLGHDTMYWYKQDSKKFLKIMFSYNNKELIINETVPNRFSPKSPDKAHLNLHINSLELGDSAVYFCASRGSSGYTFGSGTRLTVV.

This clonotype was recorded many times. The genes are TRBV5-1 and TRBJ1-1; TRBD1 aligns across 9 bases. The CDR3 is 15 amino acids. CDR1 is SGHRS and CDR2 is YFSETQ in the germline V gene. V lost 0 bases and J lost 6; bases outside the gene matches: 6. The CDR3 nucleotides are TGCGCCAGCAGCTTGGCCGGACAGGGGTTCTCTGAAGCTTTCTTT. It yields the protein CASSLAGQGFSEAFF.

This clonotype ranks as medium-sized. V usage is TRBV11-2 and J usage is TRBJ2-1; maybe TRBD2 (6 bases). The CDR3 length is 14 residues. The V end lost 5 bases, the J end lost 8 bases, and 16 bases lay between the germline ends. From germline, CDR1 is SGHAT and CDR2 FQNNGV. CDR3 sequence reads: CASSPSPTRDEQFF. In DNA form, the CDR3 reads TGTGCCAGCAGCCCTAGCCCGACTAGAGATGAGCAGTTCTTC. The full variable domain, completed using reference TRBV11-2 and TRBJ2-1, is EAGVAQSPRYKIIEKRQSVAFWCNPISGHATLYWYQQILGQGPKLLIQFQNNGVVDDSQLPKDRFSAERLKGVDSTLKIQPAKLEDSAVYLCASSPSPTRDEQFFGPGTRLTVL.

Ten or more counts support this clonotype. The CDR3 sequence is CASSLDWMAVGEQFF. In nucleotides, the CDR3 is TGTGCCAGCAGCTTAGATTGGATGGCCGTTGGTGAGCAGTTCTTC. The chain joins TRBV7-2 to TRBJ2-1; no definite D call. The CDR3 is 15 amino acids. V lost 1 base and J 9 bases, leaving 16 bases between the germline ends. Germline V gene lookup returns CDR1 SGHTA and CDR2 FQGNSA.

Ten or more counts support this clonotype. The chain couples TRBV20-1 to TRBJ2-7; D is perhaps TRBD2 (5 bases). With 5 bases removed from V and 0 bases from J, the gap between germline ends came to 17 bases. This CDR3 region has 15 residues. Per germline, CDR1 DFQATT and CDR2 SNEGSKA (reference sequence). DNA of the CDR3: TGCAGTGCTTCCCCGGTAGAGCGGAGCTCCTACGAGCAGTACTTC. Amino acids: CSASPVERSSYEQYF.

This clonotype was observed at least ten times. The chain recombines TRBV6-2 or TRBV6-3 with TRBJ2-3; perhaps TRBD2 as D (5 bases). The CDR3 is 13 amino acids. V lost 2 bases to trimming and J lost 9 bases, with 12 bases between them. CDR1 MNHEY and CDR2 SVGEGT come from the germline V gene. The CDR3 region has the DNA TGTGCCAGCAGTTACCAACTGAGGGCGACGCAGTATTTT. This gives the protein CASSYQLRATQYF.

This clonotype is medium-sized in the sample. V gene TRBV12-3 or TRBV12-4 combines with J gene TRBJ2-3, with 10 bases fitting TRBD2. Trimming cost V 5 bases and J 1 base; bases outside gene matches: 6. The CDR3 extends over 16 amino acids. The CDR3 bases are TGTGCCAGCAGTACCAGCGGGAGGGGGCGCACAGATACGCAGTATTTT. Its protein product is CASSTSGRGRTDTQYF.

In its sample, this clonotype is medium-sized. The genes are TRBV10-2 and TRBJ2-1; 7 nucleotides line up with TRBD2. CDR3 length: 13 amino acids. Germline values: CDR1 WSHSY, CDR2 SAAADI. Trimming at V came to 3 bases and at J to 15 bases, leaving 11 bases not matched to a gene. CDR3: CASSELVERDPFF. The DNA for the CDR3 is TGCGCCAGCAGTGAACTGGTCGAGCGGGATCCGTTCTTC.